Described below is a single T cell receptor beta chain sequence and its context. What it binds is unknown. This sample stems from a study of CXCR3-negative and CXCR3-positive naive CD8 T cells. CDR1 is SGHDT and CDR2 is YYEEEE in the germline V gene. This CDR3 has 14 amino acids. Study-wide results and caveats: Surface CD5 was comparable between naive subsets; TCR strength was inferred from TRB CDR3 properties. TRB CDR3s were more hydrophobic in CXCR3-positive than in CXCR3-negative naive cells. Relative to memory CD8+ cells, whose diversity was much lower, both naive subsets had comparably high diversity.

Cells classed as naive CD8+ T cells were CD45RO-CCR7+CD27+CD95-. 5' RACE with UMI labels generated the TRB cDNA libraries. TCRdb reprocessed the 5' RACE reads, with one entry per CDR3 protein and no DNA. Here the sample table reports approximately 62,000 distinct CDR3 sequences. The sequence came from a human donor in good health. Some clones in this sample may be carry-over from other donors' samples. This rearrangement joins TRBV5-6 to TRBJ2-1; the TCRdb call, TRBD2, lacks DNA for checking. Sequences were obtained from naive CXCR3- CD8+ T cells from blood. Subset here: CD45RO-CCR7+CD27+CD95- naive CD8+ T cells lacking CXCR3 (TNR3-). The CDR3 sequence: CASSNGLAWNEQFF.